This entry describes one T cell receptor beta chain. The assay was immunoSEQ multiplex PCR, and TCRdb's table has in-frame clones only and misses some. The sample contains about 98,000 clones, around 92% of which appear only once. The V end was cut by 0 bases, the J end by 1 base, with 9 bases between. The germline V gene encodes CDR1 LGHNA and CDR2 YSLEER. The CDR3 is 15 amino acids. This sample is part of a study of OX40 agonist ivuxolimab in advanced cancers. The source is an adult with an advanced solid tumor such as melanoma, head and neck, liver or kidney cancer. Specimen: CD4+ or CD8+ T cells sorted from blood, collected in a trial of the OX40 agonist ivuxolimab. The gene calls are TRBV4-3 and TRBJ1-1; D is ambiguous. DNA for the CDR3: TGCGCCAGCAGCCAAGAAGGCCAGACGAACACTGAAGCTTTCTTT. This gives the protein CASSQEGQTNTEAFF.